These 28 T cell receptor beta chains originate from one sample sequenced in a study of beta chain features in type 1 diabetes. cDNA synthesis used the whole RNA isolate, giving expressed TCRB sequences. This table comes from immunoSEQ multiplex PCR, and its TCRdb copy is limited to in-frame clones, with some not included. The table includes roughly 150,000 clones, roughly 10% detected once. Source material: central memory CD4+ T cells from blood. These receptors came from a man between 18 and 29 years old in good health.

DNA of the CDR3: TGTGCCAGCTTGCAGCGGGAGGGCCACCACGAGCAGTACTTC. Its translation: CASLQREGHHEQYF. V gene TRBV9 combines with J gene TRBJ2-7, with 10 bases matching TRBD2. V was pared by 7 bases and J by 5 bases, with 9 bases of the junction left unmatched. Germline loops: CDR1 SGDLS, CDR2 YYNGEE. The CDR3 is made up of 14 amino acids.

V usage is TRBV19 and J usage is TRBJ2-5; TRBD2 might be the D (5 bases). The CDR3 loop spans 13 amino acids. Germline CDR1 LNHDA, CDR2 SQIVND (reference sequence). V lost 6 bases to trimming and J lost 0 bases, with 8 bases between them. The CDR3 reads CASRRGYQETQYF. Here the CDR3 DNA reads TGTGCCAGTAGGCGAGGGTACCAAGAGACCCAGTACTTC.

This clone came up many times. The chain recombines TRBV4-2 with TRBJ2-3, with unresolved D. V lost 4 bases and J 1 base, leaving 0 bases between the germline ends. The CDR3 contains 11 residues. Germline V gene data show CDR1 as LGHNA and CDR2 as YNFKEQ. CDR3 nucleotide sequence: TGTGCCAGCAGCCGCACAGATACGCAGTATTTT. Encoded protein: CASSRTDTQYF.

The V call is TRBV7-8, the J call TRBJ2-7; possibly TRBD1 or TRBD2 for D (5 bases each). Germline CDR1 reads SGHVS; CDR2 reads FQNEAQ. The germline V and J ends were trimmed by 5 bases and 3 bases, with 23 bases remaining between them. The CDR3 has 17 amino acids. The CDR3 loop is CASSQLGERGQRYEQYF. The CDR3 nucleotides are TGTGCCAGCAGCCAGCTCGGGGAGAGAGGACAACGCTACGAGCAGTACTTC.

The rearrangement links TRBV5-1 to TRBJ1-2, with 7 nucleotides matching TRBD1. The J segment lost 5 bases and the V segment lost 3 bases, leaving 16 bases of the junction unmatched. CDR1 is SGHRS and CDR2 is YFSETQ in the germline V gene. The CDR3 has 17 amino acids. CDR3 in amino acids: CASSSETGNTYIYGYTF. CDR3 nucleotide sequence: TGCGCCAGCAGCTCGGAGACAGGGAATACCTACATTTATGGCTACACCTTC.

The chain uses TRBV29-1 and TRBJ2-7; 12 nucleotides agree with TRBD1. Germline values: CDR1 SQVTM, CDR2 ANQGSEA. The CDR3 runs to 14 residues. Trimming at V came to 6 bases and at J to 7 bases, leaving 10 bases not matched to a gene. CDR3 sequence: CSVSRGQGAGEQYF. For the CDR3, the DNA is TGCAGCGTGTCAAGGGGACAGGGGGCGGGGGAGCAGTACTTC.

This clone was seen more than once but under ten times. This sequence joins TRBV7-9 and TRBJ2-7; D is uncertain. CDR3 length equals 14 residues. CDR1 and CDR2 from the germline V gene are SEHNR and FQNEAQ (reference sequence). The V end was cut by 8 bases, the J end by 6 bases, with 20 bases between. Here the CDR3 reads CASQPKGSPVEQYF. The CDR3 nucleotides read TGTGCCAGCCAGCCGAAGGGTTCCCCAGTCGAGCAGTACTTC.

The chain couples TRBV28 to TRBJ1-3, with D unclear. Trimming pared 5 bases from V and 1 base from J, leaving 6 bases between. From germline, CDR1 is MDHEN and CDR2 SYDVKM. CDR3 length: 13 residues. This CDR3 reads CASSPSSGNTIYF. In DNA, the CDR3 is TGTGCCAGCAGTCCCTCTTCTGGAAACACCATATATTTT.

This chain joins TRBV2 and TRBJ1-2; TRBD1 matches at 10 bases. The CDR3 covers 13 residues. The germline V gene encodes CDR1 SNHLY and CDR2 FYNNEI. V lost 7 bases to trimming and J lost 4 bases; unmatched junction nucleotides: 3. The CDR3 loop is CASTGQGVYGYTF. In nucleotides, the CDR3 is TGTGCCAGCACTGGACAGGGGGTCTATGGCTACACCTTC.

This sequence joins TRBV10-3 and TRBJ2-1; 8 nucleotides line up with TRBD2. V trimming: 7 bases; J trimming: 4 bases; junction bases outside the gene matches: 9. This CDR3 contains 15 residues. The germline V gene has CDR1 ENHRY and CDR2 SYGVKD. The CDR3 DNA is TGTGCCATCATGGGGCACGGGGGGGTATACAATGAGCAGTTCTTC. It specifies CAIMGHGGVYNEQFF.

This clone came up many times. The chain is built from TRBV7-2 and TRBJ2-7; weak D call: TRBD2 (6 bases). Germline CDR1 and CDR2: SGHTA and FQGNSA. Deletions cut 2 bases from V and 2 bases from J, with 16 bases between. The CDR3 totals 16 residues. The CDR3 sequence is CASSLPAGPRPYEQYF. In DNA, the CDR3 is TGTGCCAGCAGCTTACCCGCGGGACCCAGGCCCTACGAGCAGTACTTC.

The chain carries TRBV7-9 and TRBJ1-5, with D perhaps matching TRBD1 (5 bases). CDR3 length: 15 amino acids. Germline CDR1 reads SEHNR; CDR2 reads FQNEAQ (reference sequence). The V gene lost 3 bases and the J gene lost 0 bases, with 9 bases spanning the gap. The CDR3 DNA is TGTGCCAGCAGCTTCAGCGGGGGTAGCAATCAGCCCCAGCATTTT. Translated: CASSFSGGSNQPQHF.

Note on this clone: One end of the junction does not line up with germline, which may come from a read error. This rearrangement joins TRBV15 to TRBJ1-2, with D unresolved. Germline values: CDR1 LNHNV, CDR2 YYDKDF (reference sequence). The CDR3 totals 10 residues. The CDR3 loop reads CATIWGGYTF. For the CDR3, the DNA is TGTGCTACCATTTGGGGTGGCTACACCTTC.

The chain couples TRBV28 to TRBJ2-7; 9 bases fit TRBD2. CDR1 is MDHEN, CDR2 SYDVKM, per germline. This CDR3 has 15 residues. V trimming: 7 bases; J trimming: 4 bases; junction bases outside the gene matches: 11. This CDR3 is CASKPGTSRGYEQYF. DNA of the CDR3: TGTGCCAGCAAACCCGGGACTAGCCGTGGATACGAGCAGTACTTC.

This chain links TRBV9 with TRBJ2-1, with a weak D call TRBD1 (6 bases). The CDR3 consists of 13 residues. V was pared by 4 bases and J by 12 bases, with 17 bases between. Germline CDR1 is SGDLS and CDR2 is YYNGEE. The CDR3 here is CASSKAEGVGQFF. CDR3 nucleotide sequence: TGTGCCAGCAGCAAAGCTGAGGGGGTGGGGCAGTTCTTC. Supplemented by reference TRBV9 and TRBJ2-1, the full variable domain reads DSGVTQTPKHLITATGQRVTLRCSPRSGDLSVYWYQQSLDQGLQFLIQYYNGEERAKGNILERFSAQQFPDLHSELNLSSLELGDSALYFCASSKAEGVGQFFGPGTRLTVL.

The table lists this clone with a few counts. V usage is TRBV5-4 and J usage is TRBJ1-4, with D unclear. Trimming removed 3 bases at V and 8 bases at J, with 17 bases between. The CDR3 has 15 amino acids. CDR1 and CDR2 (germline): SGHNT, YYREEE (reference sequence). In DNA form, the CDR3 reads TGTGCCAGCAGCTGGGAGGGCGGACGTGGGGAAAAACTGTTTTTT. Its protein is CASSWEGGRGEKLFF.

This chain connects TRBV5-1 to TRBJ2-7; either TRBD1 or TRBD2 may supply D (5 bases each). CDR3 length: 14 residues. Between the trimmed V and J ends, which lost 0 bases and 2 bases, there was a span of 9 bases. Germline loops: CDR1 SGHRS, CDR2 YFSETQ. The CDR3 nucleotides are TGCGCCAGCAGCTTGGGGGACGGGACCTACGAGCAGTACTTC. Its protein is CASSLGDGTYEQYF.

The J gene is TRBJ1-1, the V gene TRBV6-5; a possible D gene is TRBD1 (5 bases). Germline CDR1 is MNHEY and CDR2 is SVGAGI. This CDR3 region has 16 residues. V gave up 4 bases and J gave up 0 bases, with 15 bases separating them. CDR3 protein: CASSSDTRRLNTEAFF. CDR3 nucleotide sequence: TGTGCCAGCAGTTCGGACACGCGTAGATTGAACACTGAAGCTTTCTTT.

This clone was seen only a few times. The rearrangement uses TRBV7-8 and TRBJ2-3; 11 bases line up with TRBD2. Germline loops: CDR1 SGHVS, CDR2 FQNEAQ. The CDR3 contains 15 residues. V dropped 5 bases and J dropped 4; count of bases not matched to a gene: 5. The CDR3 is CASSLGLAGSDTQYF. In DNA form, the CDR3 reads TGTGCCAGCAGCCTTGGACTAGCGGGCTCAGATACGCAGTATTTT.

The V and J genes are TRBV28 and TRBJ2-7; D is ambiguous. Trimming left V 3 bases short and J 0 bases short, with 12 bases between. Germline V lookup: CDR1 MDHEN, CDR2 SYDVKM. This CDR3 has 15 residues. CDR3 region: CASSLPGRSSYEQYF. The CDR3 DNA reads TGTGCCAGCAGTTTGCCCGGGCGGAGCTCCTACGAGCAGTACTTC.

The chain is built from TRBV6-5 and TRBJ2-7; 8 nucleotides agree with TRBD2. Germline V gene data show CDR1 as MNHEY and CDR2 as SVGAGI. This CDR3 has 14 amino acids. The J segment lost 3 bases and the V segment lost 2 bases, leaving 3 bases of the junction unmatched. Written as DNA, the CDR3 is TGTGCCAGCAGTTACGGACTAGCCTACTACGAGCAGTACTTC. This gives the protein CASSYGLAYYEQYF.

The chain recombines TRBV7-9 with TRBJ1-1; 8 positions match TRBD1. The CDR3 sequence is 15 residues long. The V gene's germline CDR1 is SEHNR and CDR2 FQNEAQ (reference sequence). With V trimmed by 2 bases and J by 4 bases, 6 bases remained unmatched. The CDR3: CASSLQGAMSTEAFF. DNA of the CDR3: TGTGCCAGCAGCTTACAGGGGGCGATGAGCACTGAAGCTTTCTTT.

This clone was seen more than once but under ten times. The chain links TRBV6-5 to TRBJ2-2, with 8 nucleotides matching TRBD1. CDR1 is MNHEY, CDR2 SVGAGI, per germline. CDR3 length: 14 amino acids. J lost 13 bases, V lost 6 bases, and 13 bases had no gene match. The CDR3 DNA sequence: TGTGCCAGCAGCCTCTCAAGGGACAGGCCTCGGCTGTTTTTT. This codes for CASSLSRDRPRLFF.

The gene calls are TRBV21-1 and TRBJ2-7; no DNA check was done on the table's D call, TRBD2. TRBV21-1 is a pseudogene locus. CDR3 length equals 13 residues. The CDR3 protein is CASTLGRGNEQYF. CDR3 nucleotides: TGTGCCAGCACCTTAGGCCGAGGAAACGAGCAGTACTTC.

This chain links TRBV7-9 with TRBJ2-7, with 8 bases aligning to TRBD1. The junction had 14 bases not matched to a gene; V was cut back by 6 bases and J by 7 bases. The germline V gene has CDR1 SEHNR and CDR2 FQNEAQ (reference sequence). There are 15 residues in the CDR3. CDR3 bases: TGTGCCAGCAGACCAAAGACAGGGGTTGTTTTGGAGCAGTACTTC. Translated: CASRPKTGVVLEQYF.

This clone has a handful of counts. This chain links TRBV9 with TRBJ1-3; D gene unclear. CDR1 is SGDLS, CDR2 YYNGEE, per germline. Trimming stripped 0 bases from V and 0 bases from J, with 16 bases between. The CDR3 length is 18 residues. Here the CDR3 DNA reads TGTGCCAGCAGCGTAGCTCCCCCGGGCAGATACTCTGGAAACACCATATATTTT. It is translated as CASSVAPPGRYSGNTIYF.

This clone appeared a few times. V and J are TRBV11-2 and TRBJ2-1; 12 bases map to TRBD2. CDR3 length equals 14 residues. V was pared by 6 bases and J by 8 bases, with 5 bases of the junction left unmatched. Germline CDR1 is SGHAT and CDR2 is FQNNGV. The CDR3, as DNA: TGTGCCAGCAGGCAACTAGCGGGGGGATATGAGCAGTTCTTC. Translation: CASRQLAGGYEQFF.

This chain links TRBV13 with TRBJ2-4, with a tentative D call TRBD2 (6 bases). Germline CDR1 and CDR2: PRHDT and FYEKMQ (reference sequence). The CDR3 length is 13 residues. The V end lost 7 bases, the J end lost 14 bases, and 21 bases lay between the germline ends. The CDR3 nucleotides read TGTGCCAGCAAGGCGTTCAGGGCGGGGTCTAAGTACTTC. It is translated as CASKAFRAGSKYF.